The rows below give T cell receptor beta chains drawn from one sample of a study of technical replicates of blood from a few donors. Only in-frame clones appear in the TCRdb table, and some are missing; sequencing was by immunoSEQ multiplex PCR. The sample comprises fewer than 100,000 clones, about 97% of which are singletons, and more than 0.15% rests with the top ten. The material sequenced was T cells isolated from PBMCs. Source of these receptors: a human donor in good health. Each CDR3 is given with its conserved first and last residue. Fields, in order: V gene, D gene, J gene, CDR3 protein. D genes are given only for firm matches.

TRBV25-1	TRBD2	TRBJ2-1	CASSAGTSGFYNEQFF
TRBV6-1	.	TRBJ2-3	CASSEAPGLDTQYF
TRBV28	.	TRBJ2-6	CASSAGTPDSGANVLTF
TRBV29-1	TRBD1	TRBJ2-3	CSVGSLLPDRVSTDTQYF
TRBV5-1	TRBD2	TRBJ2-3	CASSLVPSGNTDTQYF
TRBV5-1	TRBD1	TRBJ1-1	CASSLGQGAAEAFF
TRBV28	TRBD2	TRBJ2-7	CASSVLAGRYEQYF
TRBV6-5	TRBD1	TRBJ2-7	CASRYLPGTGDYEQYF
TRBV7-6	TRBD2	TRBJ2-3	CASSLVSSGDLNTQYF
TRBV7-9	TRBD1	TRBJ1-1	CASSSRQGMNTEAFF
TRBV11-3	.	TRBJ1-4	CASSLSFDREKLFF
TRBV4-1	.	TRBJ1-3	CASSRPIRDSGNTIYF
TRBV7-6	.	TRBJ1-2	CASSFPGGYGYTF
TRBV4-1	TRBD1	TRBJ1-2	CASSPGQGSNYGYTF
TRBV13	.	TRBJ2-2	CASSPRSLNTGELFF
TRBV27	TRBD1	TRBJ2-3	CASSSFNRGLDTQYF
TRBV30	.	TRBJ1-1	CAGQTGKNTEAFF
TRBV28	.	TRBJ1-2	CASMRNMGRFNYGYTF
TRBV29-1	.	TRBJ1-1	CSVFEPPGTEAFF
TRBV14	TRBD2	TRBJ2-3	CASSHRLAGDTQYF
TRBV4-1	TRBD1	TRBJ1-1	CASSQETGTKSTEAFF
TRBV11-2	.	TRBJ1-2	CASSRGNYGYTF
TRBV13	TRBD1	TRBJ2-7	CASSLGTGADYEQYF
TRBV2	TRBD1	TRBJ2-7	CASARQGAYF
TRBV27	TRBD1	TRBJ2-7	CASRTRDSSYEQYF
TRBV6-1	.	TRBJ2-7	CASSEAQGGYEQYF
TRBV2	.	TRBJ2-7	CASSEWDKSYEQYF
TRBV27	.	TRBJ1-5	CASSLSGFGGQPQHF
TRBV5-6	TRBD1	TRBJ1-2	CASSPGQDNYGYTF
TRBV5-4	.	TRBJ2-7	CASSLDSTGEYF
TRBV10-1	TRBD2	TRBJ2-4	CATSGIGTKNIQYF
TRBV5-6	TRBD2	TRBJ2-3	CASSQFGAGGATDTQYF
TRBV27	.	TRBJ2-7	CASRTGSYEQYF
TRBV5-1	.	TRBJ2-3	CASSPPTSTDTQYF
TRBV15	.	TRBJ1-2	CATSRDREYGYTF
TRBV4-2	TRBD2	TRBJ2-2	CASSHAGTSVGELFF
TRBV9	TRBD2	TRBJ2-1	CASSKRLARGDEQFF
TRBV6-1	.	TRBJ1-2	CASTRQIFGYGYTF
TRBV7-2	TRBD1	TRBJ1-3	CASSSGGTGAGNTIYF
TRBV28	.	TRBJ1-1	CASSLPRLGGTEAFF
TRBV20-1	.	TRBJ2-5	CSASKKETQYF
TRBV6-6	.	TRBJ2-2	CASSYRQYGNTGELFF
TRBV10-3	.	TRBJ1-1	CAIADTTMNTEAFF
TRBV6-1	.	TRBJ1-5	CASSERDSAWINQPQHF
TRBV19	.	TRBJ1-5	CASSILGQQYQPQHF
TRBV19	.	TRBJ2-7	CASSSPTRSGVSYEQYF
TRBV29-1	.	TRBJ1-4	CSVEEEEKLFF
TRBV6-4	TRBD2	TRBJ2-1	CASSKTSGSLNEQFF
TRBV5-1	.	TRBJ2-1	CASSLESIGEQFF
TRBV7-9	TRBD1	TRBJ2-5	CASSPGQGRETQYF
TRBV5-1	.	TRBJ1-1	CASSLGPGGAEAFF
TRBV11-1	TRBD1	TRBJ1-1	CASSNQYRDRPNTEAFF
TRBV28	TRBD2	TRBJ2-1	CASNPGLAGGSSYNEQFF
TRBV6-4	TRBD2	TRBJ2-2	CASSDPIPRTSRNTGELFF
TRBV10-3	.	TRBJ1-2	CAISESLNYGYTF
TRBV18	TRBD1	TRBJ1-1	CASSPLTGIRDNTEAFF
TRBV19	TRBD2	TRBJ2-7	CASSIRAGAAYEQYF
TRBV29-1	TRBD1	TRBJ1-1	CSVSSGQRSAEAFF
TRBV5-1	TRBD1	TRBJ2-1	CASRPGQGAFNEQFF
TRBV28	TRBD1	TRBJ2-4	CASSSSPGQGTNIQYF